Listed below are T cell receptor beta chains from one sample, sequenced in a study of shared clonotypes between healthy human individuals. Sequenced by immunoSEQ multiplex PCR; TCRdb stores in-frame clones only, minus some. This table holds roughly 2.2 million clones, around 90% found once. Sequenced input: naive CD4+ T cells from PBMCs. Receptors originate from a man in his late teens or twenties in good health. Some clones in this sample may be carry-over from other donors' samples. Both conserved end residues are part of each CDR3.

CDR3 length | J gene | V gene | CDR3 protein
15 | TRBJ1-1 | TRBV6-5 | CASSYRGQFPAEAFF
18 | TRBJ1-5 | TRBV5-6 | CASSLNRFDRNSNQPQHF
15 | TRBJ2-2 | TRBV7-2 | CASSSGLGYTGELFF
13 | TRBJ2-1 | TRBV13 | CASSPQGAREQFF
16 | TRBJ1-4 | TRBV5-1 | CASSLFGDGANEKLFF
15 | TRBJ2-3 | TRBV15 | CATSRSSGNSDTQYF
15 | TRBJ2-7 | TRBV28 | CASSLTSGLVSEQYF
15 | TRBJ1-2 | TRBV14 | CASSQGQGASYGYTF
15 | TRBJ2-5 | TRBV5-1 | CASSWSTSGSETQYF
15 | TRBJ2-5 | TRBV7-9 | CASSLSGTGGETQYF
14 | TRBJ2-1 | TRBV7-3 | CASSLNYWDNEQFF
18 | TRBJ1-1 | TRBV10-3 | CAISDPPGVIQGRAEAFF
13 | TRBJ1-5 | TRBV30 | CAWSAQGIQPQHF
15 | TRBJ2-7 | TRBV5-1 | CASSLASAGNYEQYF
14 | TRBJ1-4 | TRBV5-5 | CASSQSTGGEKLFF
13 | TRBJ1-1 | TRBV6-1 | CASKGSFNTEAFF
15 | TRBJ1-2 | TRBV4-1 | CASSQAGGANYGYTF
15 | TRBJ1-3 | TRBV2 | CASSSERGSGNTIYF
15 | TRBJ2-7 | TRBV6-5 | CASSYSDRGTYEQYF
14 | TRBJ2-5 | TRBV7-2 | CASSLDGPFGTQYF
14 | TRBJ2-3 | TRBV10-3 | CAISGQGSADTQYF
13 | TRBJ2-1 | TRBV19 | CASSITQSGEQFF
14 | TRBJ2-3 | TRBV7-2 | CASKAASAKDTQYF
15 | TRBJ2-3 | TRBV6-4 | CASSARGRGTDTQYF